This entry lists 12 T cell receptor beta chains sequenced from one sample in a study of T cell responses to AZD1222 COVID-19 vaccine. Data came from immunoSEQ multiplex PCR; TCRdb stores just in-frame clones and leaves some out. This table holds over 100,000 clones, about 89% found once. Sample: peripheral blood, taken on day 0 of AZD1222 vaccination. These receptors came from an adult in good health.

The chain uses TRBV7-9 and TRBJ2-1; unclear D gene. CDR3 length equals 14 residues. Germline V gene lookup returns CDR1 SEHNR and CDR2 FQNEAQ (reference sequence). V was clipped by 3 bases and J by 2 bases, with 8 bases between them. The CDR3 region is CASSFSAPYNEQFF. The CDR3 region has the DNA TGTGCCAGCAGCTTCTCGGCTCCCTACAATGAGCAGTTCTTC.

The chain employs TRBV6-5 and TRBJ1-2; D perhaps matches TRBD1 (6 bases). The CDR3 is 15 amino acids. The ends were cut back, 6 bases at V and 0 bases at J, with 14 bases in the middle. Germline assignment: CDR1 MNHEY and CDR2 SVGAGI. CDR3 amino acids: CASRVRDTSNYGYTF. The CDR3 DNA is TGTGCCAGCAGAGTCCGGGACACCTCTAACTATGGCTACACCTTC.

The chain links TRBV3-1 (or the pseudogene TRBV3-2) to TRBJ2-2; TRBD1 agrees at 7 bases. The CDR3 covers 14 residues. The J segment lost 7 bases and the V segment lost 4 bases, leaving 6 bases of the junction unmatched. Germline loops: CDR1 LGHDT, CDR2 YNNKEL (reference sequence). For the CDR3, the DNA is TGTGCCAGCAGCCTCCAACAGGGGATCGGGGAGCTGTTTTTT. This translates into CASSLQQGIGELFF.

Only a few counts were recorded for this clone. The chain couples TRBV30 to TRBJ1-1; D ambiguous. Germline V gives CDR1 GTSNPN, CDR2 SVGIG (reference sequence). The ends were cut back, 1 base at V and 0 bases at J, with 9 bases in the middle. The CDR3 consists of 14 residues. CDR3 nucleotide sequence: TGTGCCTGGAGTGCTGACGGGATGAACACTGAAGCTTTCTTT. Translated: CAWSADGMNTEAFF.

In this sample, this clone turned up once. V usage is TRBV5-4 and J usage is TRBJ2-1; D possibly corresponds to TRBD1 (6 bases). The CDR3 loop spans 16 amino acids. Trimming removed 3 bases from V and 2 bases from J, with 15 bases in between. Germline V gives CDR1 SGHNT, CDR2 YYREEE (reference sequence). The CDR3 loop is CASSSATGIAYNEQFF. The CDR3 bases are TGTGCCAGCAGCTCCGCTACAGGGATCGCCTACAATGAGCAGTTCTTC. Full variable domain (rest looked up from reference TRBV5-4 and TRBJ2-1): ETGVTQSPTHLIKTRGQQVTLRCSSQSGHNTVSWYQQALGQGPQFIFQYYREEENGRGNFPPRFSGLQFPNYSSELNVNALELDDSALYLCASSSATGIAYNEQFFGPGTRLTVL.

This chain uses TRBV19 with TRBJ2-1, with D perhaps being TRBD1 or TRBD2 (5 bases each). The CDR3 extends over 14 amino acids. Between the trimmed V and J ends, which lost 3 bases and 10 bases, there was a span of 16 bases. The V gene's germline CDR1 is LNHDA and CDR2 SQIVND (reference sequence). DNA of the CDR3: TGTGCCAGTAGTATTGGGGACGGACTCTGGGAGCAGTTCTTC. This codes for CASSIGDGLWEQFF.

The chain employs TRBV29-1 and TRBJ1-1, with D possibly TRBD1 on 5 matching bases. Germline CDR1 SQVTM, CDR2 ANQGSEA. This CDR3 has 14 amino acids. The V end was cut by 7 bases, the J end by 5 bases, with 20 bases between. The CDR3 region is CSAGTAPFGTEAFF. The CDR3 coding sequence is TGCAGCGCCGGGACGGCGCCCTTTGGAACTGAAGCTTTCTTT.

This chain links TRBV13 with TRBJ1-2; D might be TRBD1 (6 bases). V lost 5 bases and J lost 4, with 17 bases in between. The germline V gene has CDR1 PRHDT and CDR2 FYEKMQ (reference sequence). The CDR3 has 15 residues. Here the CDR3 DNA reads TGTGCCAGCAGCCTATTCCCCGGGACAATCTATGGCTACACCTTC. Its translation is CASSLFPGTIYGYTF.

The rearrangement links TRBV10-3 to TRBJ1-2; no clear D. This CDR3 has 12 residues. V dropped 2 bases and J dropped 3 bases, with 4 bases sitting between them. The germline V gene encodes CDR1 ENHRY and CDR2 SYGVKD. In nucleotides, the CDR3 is TGTGCCATCAGTGAGACAGACTATGGCTACACCTTC. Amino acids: CAISETDYGYTF.

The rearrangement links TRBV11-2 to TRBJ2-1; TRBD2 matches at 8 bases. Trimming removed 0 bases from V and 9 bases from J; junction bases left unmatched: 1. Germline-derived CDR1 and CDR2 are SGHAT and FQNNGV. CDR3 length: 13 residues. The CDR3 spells CASSLDRGGEQFF. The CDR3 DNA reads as TGTGCCAGCAGCTTAGATCGGGGGGGTGAGCAGTTCTTC.

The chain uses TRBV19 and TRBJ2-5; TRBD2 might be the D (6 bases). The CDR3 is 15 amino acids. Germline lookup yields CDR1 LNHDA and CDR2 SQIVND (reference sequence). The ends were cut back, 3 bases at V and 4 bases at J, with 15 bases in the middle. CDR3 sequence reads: CASSMQILAAETQYF. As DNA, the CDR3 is TGTGCCAGTAGTATGCAAATACTAGCTGCAGAGACCCAGTACTTC.

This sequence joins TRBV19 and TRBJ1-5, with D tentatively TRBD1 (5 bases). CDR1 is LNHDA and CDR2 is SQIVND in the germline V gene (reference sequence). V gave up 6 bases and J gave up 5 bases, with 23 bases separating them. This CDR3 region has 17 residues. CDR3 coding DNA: TGTGCCAGTAGAGGGTTTCGGGACGGCGGGCTCCATCAGCCCCAGCATTTT. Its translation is CASRGFRDGGLHQPQHF.